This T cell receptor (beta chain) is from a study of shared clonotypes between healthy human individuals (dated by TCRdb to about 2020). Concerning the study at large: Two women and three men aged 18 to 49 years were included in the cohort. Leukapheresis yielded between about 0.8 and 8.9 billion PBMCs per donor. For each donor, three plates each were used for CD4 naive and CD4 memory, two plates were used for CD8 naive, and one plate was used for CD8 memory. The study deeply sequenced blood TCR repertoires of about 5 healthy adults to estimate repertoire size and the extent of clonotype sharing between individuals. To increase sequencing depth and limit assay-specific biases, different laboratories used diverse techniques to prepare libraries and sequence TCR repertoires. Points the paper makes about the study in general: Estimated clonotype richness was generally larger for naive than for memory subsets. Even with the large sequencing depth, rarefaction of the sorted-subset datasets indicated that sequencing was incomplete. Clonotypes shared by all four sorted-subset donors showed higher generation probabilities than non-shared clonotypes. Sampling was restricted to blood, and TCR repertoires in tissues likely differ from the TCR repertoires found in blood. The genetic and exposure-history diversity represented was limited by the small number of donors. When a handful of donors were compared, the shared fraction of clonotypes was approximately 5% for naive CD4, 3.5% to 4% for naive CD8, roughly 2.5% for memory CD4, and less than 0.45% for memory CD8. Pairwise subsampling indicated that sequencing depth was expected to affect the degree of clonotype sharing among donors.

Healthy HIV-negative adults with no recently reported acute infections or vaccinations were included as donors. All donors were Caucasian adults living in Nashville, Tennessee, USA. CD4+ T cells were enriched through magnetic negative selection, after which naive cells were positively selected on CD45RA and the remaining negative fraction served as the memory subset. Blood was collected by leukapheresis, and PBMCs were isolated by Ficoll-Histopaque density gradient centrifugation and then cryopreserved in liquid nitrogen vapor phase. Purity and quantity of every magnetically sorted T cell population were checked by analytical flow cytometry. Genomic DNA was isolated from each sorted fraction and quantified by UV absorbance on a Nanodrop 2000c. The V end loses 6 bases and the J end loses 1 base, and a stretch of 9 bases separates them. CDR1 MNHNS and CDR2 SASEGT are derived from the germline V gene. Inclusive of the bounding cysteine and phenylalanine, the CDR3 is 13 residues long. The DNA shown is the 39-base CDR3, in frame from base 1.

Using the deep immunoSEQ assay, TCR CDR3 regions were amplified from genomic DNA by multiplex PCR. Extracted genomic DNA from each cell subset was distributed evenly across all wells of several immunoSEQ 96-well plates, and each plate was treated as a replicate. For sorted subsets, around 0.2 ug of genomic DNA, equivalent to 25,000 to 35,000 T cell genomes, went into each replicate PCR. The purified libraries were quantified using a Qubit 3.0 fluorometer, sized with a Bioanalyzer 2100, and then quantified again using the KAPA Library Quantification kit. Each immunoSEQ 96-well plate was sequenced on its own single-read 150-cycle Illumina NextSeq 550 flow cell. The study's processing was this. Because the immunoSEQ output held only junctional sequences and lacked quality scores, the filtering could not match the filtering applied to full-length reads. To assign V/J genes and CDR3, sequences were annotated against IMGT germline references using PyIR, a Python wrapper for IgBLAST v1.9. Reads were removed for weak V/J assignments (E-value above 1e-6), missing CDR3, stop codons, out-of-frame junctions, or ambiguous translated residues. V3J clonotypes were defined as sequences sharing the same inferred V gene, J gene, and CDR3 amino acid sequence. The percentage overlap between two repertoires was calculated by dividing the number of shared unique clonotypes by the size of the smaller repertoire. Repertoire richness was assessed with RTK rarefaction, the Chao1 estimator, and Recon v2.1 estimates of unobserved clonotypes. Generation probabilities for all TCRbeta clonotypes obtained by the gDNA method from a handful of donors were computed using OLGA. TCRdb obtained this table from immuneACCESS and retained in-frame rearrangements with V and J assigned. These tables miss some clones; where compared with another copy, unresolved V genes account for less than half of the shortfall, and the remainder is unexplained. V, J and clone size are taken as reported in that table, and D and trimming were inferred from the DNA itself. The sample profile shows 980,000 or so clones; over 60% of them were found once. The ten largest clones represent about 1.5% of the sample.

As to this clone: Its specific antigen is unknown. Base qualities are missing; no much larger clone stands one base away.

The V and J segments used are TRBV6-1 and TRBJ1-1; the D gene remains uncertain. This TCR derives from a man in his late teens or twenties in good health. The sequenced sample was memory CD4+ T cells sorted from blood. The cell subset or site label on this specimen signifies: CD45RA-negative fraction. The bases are TGTGCCAGCAGACCACCCAAGAACACTGAAGCTTTCTTT. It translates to CASRPPKNTEAFF.